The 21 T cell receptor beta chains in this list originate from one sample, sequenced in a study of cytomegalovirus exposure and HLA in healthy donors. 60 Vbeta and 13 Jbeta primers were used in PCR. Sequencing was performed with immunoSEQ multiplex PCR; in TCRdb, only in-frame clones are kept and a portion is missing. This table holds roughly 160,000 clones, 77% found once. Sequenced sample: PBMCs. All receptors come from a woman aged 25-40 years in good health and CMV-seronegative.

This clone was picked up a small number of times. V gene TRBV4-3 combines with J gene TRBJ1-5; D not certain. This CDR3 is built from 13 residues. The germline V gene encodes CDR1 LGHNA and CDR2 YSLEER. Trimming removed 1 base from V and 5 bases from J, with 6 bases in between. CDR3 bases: TGCGCCAGCAGCCAAGCCAGGCATCAGCCCCAGCATTTT. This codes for CASSQARHQPQHF.

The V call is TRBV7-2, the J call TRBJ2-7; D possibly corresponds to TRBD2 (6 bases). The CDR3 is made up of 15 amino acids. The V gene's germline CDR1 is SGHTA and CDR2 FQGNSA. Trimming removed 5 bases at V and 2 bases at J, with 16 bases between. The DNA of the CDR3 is TGTGCCAGCAGCCGAGAGAGTAGCGGAACCTACGAGCAGTACTTC. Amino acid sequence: CASSRESSGTYEQYF.

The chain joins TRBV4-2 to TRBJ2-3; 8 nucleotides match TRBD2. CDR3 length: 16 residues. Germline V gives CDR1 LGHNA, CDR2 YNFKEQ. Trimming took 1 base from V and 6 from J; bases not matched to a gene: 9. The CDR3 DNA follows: TGTGCCAGCAGCCAAGGGGGCGGGAGCGGGGGTGATACGCAGTATTTT. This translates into CASSQGGGSGGDTQYF.

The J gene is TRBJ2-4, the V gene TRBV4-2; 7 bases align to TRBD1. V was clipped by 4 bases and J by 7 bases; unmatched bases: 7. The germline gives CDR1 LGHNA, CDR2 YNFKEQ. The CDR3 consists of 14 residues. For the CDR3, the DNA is TGTGCCAGCAGCCGTGGGACAGCCAGGAACATTCAGTACTTC. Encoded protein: CASSRGTARNIQYF.

CDR3 in DNA: TGCAGCGTTGCTTCCCCCGGGACAGGGTCGGAGACCCAGTACTTC. It translates to CSVASPGTGSETQYF. The rearrangement uses TRBV29-1 and TRBJ2-5, with 9 positions matching TRBD1. Per the germline V gene, CDR1 is SQVTM and CDR2 is ANQGSEA. V lost 4 bases to trimming and J lost 5 bases; unmatched junction nucleotides: 11. The CDR3 sequence is 15 residues long.

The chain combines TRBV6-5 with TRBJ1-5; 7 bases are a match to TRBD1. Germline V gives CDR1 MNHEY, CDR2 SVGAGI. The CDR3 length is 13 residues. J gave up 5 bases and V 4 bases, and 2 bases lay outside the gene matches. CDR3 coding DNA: TGTGCCAGCAGTTGGGGACAGTATCAGCCCCAGCATTTT. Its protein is CASSWGQYQPQHF.

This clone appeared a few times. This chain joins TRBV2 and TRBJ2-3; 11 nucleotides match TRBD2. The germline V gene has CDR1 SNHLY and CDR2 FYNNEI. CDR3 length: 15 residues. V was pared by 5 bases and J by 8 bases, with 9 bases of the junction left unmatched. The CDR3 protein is CASSTGTSGPGTQYF. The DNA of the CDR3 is TGTGCCAGCAGTACCGGGACTAGCGGACCCGGTACGCAGTATTTT.

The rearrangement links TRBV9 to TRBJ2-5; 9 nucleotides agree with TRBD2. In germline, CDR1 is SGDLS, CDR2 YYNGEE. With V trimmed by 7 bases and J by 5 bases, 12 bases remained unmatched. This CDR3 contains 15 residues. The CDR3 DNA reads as TGTGCCAGCGGGGGCAGTAGCGGGGGTGGTGAGACCCAGTACTTC. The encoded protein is CASGGSSGGGETQYF.

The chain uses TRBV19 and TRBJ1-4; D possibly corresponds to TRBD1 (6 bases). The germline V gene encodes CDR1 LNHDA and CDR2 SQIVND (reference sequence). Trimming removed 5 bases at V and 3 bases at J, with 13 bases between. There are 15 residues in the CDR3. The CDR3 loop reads CASSATGISNEKLFF. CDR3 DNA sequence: TGTGCCAGTAGTGCCACAGGGATCTCTAATGAAAAACTGTTTTTT.

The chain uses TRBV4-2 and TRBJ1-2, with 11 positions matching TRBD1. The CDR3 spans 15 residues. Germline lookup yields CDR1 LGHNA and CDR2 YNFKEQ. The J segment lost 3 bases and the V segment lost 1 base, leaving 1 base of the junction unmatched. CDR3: CASSQGDRGDYGYTF. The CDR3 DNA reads TGTGCCAGCAGCCAAGGGGACAGGGGGGACTATGGCTACACCTTC.

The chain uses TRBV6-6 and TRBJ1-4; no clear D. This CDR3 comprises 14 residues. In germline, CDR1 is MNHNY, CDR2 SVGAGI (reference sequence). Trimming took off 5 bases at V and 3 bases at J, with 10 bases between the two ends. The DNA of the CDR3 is TGTGCCAGCAGTCCAATTCCGGCTAATGAAAAACTGTTTTTT. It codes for CASSPIPANEKLFF.

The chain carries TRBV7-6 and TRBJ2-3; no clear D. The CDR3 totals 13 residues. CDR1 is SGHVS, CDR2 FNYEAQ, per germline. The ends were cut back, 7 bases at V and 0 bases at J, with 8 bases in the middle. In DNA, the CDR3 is TGTGCCAGCACCCAATTTAGCACAGATACGCAGTATTTT. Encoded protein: CASTQFSTDTQYF.

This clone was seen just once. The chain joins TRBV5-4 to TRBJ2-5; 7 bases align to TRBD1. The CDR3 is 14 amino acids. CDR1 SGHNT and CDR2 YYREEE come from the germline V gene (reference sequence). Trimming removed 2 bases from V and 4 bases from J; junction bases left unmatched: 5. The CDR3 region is CASSLAAGGETQYF. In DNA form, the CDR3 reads TGTGCCAGCAGCTTAGCGGCAGGGGGAGAGACCCAGTACTTC.

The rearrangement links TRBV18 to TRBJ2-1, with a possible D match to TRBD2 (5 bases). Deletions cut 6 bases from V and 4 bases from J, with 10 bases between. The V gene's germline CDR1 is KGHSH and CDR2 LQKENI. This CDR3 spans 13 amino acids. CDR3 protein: CASSPGLYNEQFF. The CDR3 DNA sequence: TGTGCCAGCTCTCCCGGACTGTACAATGAGCAGTTCTTC.

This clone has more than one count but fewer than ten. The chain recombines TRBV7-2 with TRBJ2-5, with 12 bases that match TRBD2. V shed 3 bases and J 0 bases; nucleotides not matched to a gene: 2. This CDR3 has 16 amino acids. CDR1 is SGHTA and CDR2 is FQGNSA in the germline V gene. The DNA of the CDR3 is TGTGCCAGCAGCTTGGGGACTAGCGGGCACCAAGAGACCCAGTACTTC. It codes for CASSLGTSGHQETQYF.

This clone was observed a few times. In nucleotides, the CDR3 is TGTGCCAGCAGCCCCACTCTAGGGACAGGGCCAAACATTCAGTACTTC. It is translated as CASSPTLGTGPNIQYF. This chain links TRBV7-6 with TRBJ2-4; 9 bases align to TRBD1. CDR1 SGHVS and CDR2 FNYEAQ come from the germline V gene. Trimming at V came to 5 bases and at J to 6 bases, leaving 11 bases not matched to a gene. CDR3 size: 16 residues. Full variable domain (missing parts from reference TRBV7-6 and TRBJ2-4): GAGVSQSPRYKVTKRGQDVALRCDPISGHVSLYWYRQALGQGPEFLTYFNYEAQQDKSGLPNDRFSAERPEGSISTLTIQRTEQRDSAMYRCASSPTLGTGPNIQYFGAGTRLSVL.

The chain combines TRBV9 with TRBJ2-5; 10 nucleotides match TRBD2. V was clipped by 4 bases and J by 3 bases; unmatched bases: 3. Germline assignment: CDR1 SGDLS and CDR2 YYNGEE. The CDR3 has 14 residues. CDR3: CASSTGLAEETQYF. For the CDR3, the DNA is TGTGCCAGCAGCACTGGACTAGCGGAAGAGACCCAGTACTTC.

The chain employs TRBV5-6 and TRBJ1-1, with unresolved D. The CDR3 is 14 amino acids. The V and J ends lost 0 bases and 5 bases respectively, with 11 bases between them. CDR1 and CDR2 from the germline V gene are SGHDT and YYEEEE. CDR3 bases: TGTGCCAGCAGCTTGGGGGAGGCTGATACTGAAGCTTTCTTT. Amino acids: CASSLGEADTEAFF.

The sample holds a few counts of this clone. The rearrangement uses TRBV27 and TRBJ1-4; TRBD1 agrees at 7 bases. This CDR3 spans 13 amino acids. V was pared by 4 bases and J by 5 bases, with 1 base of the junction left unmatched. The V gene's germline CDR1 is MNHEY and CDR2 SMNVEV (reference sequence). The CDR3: CASSSQGNEKLFF. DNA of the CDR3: TGTGCCAGCAGTTCACAGGGGAATGAAAAACTGTTTTTT. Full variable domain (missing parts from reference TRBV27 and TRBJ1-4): EAQVTQNPRYLITVTGKKLTVTCSQNMNHEYMSWYRQDPGLGLRQIYYSMNVEVTDKGDVPEGYKVSRKEKRNFPLILESPSPNQTSLYFCASSSQGNEKLFFGSGTQLSVL.

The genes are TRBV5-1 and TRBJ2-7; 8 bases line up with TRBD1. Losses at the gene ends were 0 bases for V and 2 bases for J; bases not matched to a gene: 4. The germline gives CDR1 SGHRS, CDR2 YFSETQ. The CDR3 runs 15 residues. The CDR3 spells CASSLGQGPTYEQYF. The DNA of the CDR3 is TGCGCCAGCAGCTTGGGACAGGGGCCAACCTACGAGCAGTACTTC.

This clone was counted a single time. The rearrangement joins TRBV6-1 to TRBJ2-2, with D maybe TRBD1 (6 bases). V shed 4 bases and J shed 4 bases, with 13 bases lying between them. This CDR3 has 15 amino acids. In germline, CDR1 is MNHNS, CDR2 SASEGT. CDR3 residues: CASSARQVGTGELFF. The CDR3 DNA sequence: TGTGCCAGCAGTGCTCGACAGGTGGGCACCGGGGAGCTGTTTTTT.